This is a list of T cell receptor beta chains from one sample in a study of technical replicates of blood from four donors. Measured with immunoSEQ multiplex PCR; TCRdb has only the in-frame clones, and not every one. The sample contains tens of thousands of clones, approximately 94% of which appear only once. What was sequenced was T cells isolated from PBMCs. The receptors stem from a human donor in good health. The CDR3 runs from the conserved cysteine through the conserved F or W. D genes are given only for firm matches. Clone size is given for some rows only: seen once, a few or many times, or a class if the clone is expanded.

d_call: NA
v_call: TRBV5-8
j_call: TRBJ1-2
clone_size: NA
cdr3_nt: TGTGCCAGCAGTTTTTCAGGGCCCGCTTATGGCTACACCTTC
cdr3_aa: CASSFSGPAYGYTF

d_call: NA
v_call: TRBV5-1
j_call: TRBJ2-3
clone_size: NA
cdr3_nt: TGCGCCAGCAGCCTACGGAGAGCGGTTGGAGATACGCAGTATTTT
cdr3_aa: CASSLRRAVGDTQYF

d_call: NA
v_call: TRBV19
j_call: TRBJ1-4
clone_size: NA
cdr3_nt: TGTGCCAGTCGAAGGACAGTAGCAGGAACTAATGAAAAACTGTTTTTT
cdr3_aa: CASRRTVAGTNEKLFF

d_call: NA
v_call: TRBV7-3
j_call: TRBJ2-5
clone_size: NA
cdr3_nt: TGTGCCAGCAGCTTAACGAGGGAAGAGACCCAGTACTTC
cdr3_aa: CASSLTREETQYF

d_call: TRBD1
v_call: TRBV28
j_call: TRBJ2-2
clone_size: NA
cdr3_nt: TGCTGCTCGGGACAGGGAAACACCGGGGAGCTGTTTTTT
cdr3_aa: CCSGQGNTGELFF

d_call: NA
v_call: TRBV7-6
j_call: TRBJ1-4
clone_size: NA
cdr3_nt: TGTGCCAGCAGCTACCGACAGGACTCAACTAATGAAAAACTGTTTTTT
cdr3_aa: CASSYRQDSTNEKLFF

d_call: NA
v_call: TRBV27
j_call: TRBJ1-2
clone_size: NA
cdr3_nt: TGTGCCAGCAGTAGAGTAGGGGGGGCTTCGCCCTATGGCTACACCTTC
cdr3_aa: CASSRVGGASPYGYTF

d_call: TRBD2
v_call: TRBV11-2
j_call: TRBJ2-7
clone_size: NA
cdr3_nt: TGTGCCAGCAGCAGAGGACTAGCGGGAAGTGACGAGCAGTACTTC
cdr3_aa: CASSRGLAGSDEQYF

d_call: TRBD2
v_call: TRBV19
j_call: TRBJ2-1
clone_size: NA
cdr3_nt: TGTGCCAGTATTAGGTCTCGGGCTAGCGGCCACAATGAGCAGTTCTTC
cdr3_aa: CASIRSRASGHNEQFF

d_call: NA
v_call: TRBV6-6
j_call: TRBJ2-7
clone_size: NA
cdr3_nt: NA
cdr3_aa: CASSSSTWTGTYEQYF

d_call: TRBD2
v_call: TRBV5-1
j_call: TRBJ2-5
clone_size: NA
cdr3_nt: TGCGCCAGCAGCTTGGGAGTAGCGGGGTTGGAGACCCAGTACTTC
cdr3_aa: CASSLGVAGLETQYF

d_call: NA
v_call: TRBV11-2
j_call: TRBJ2-7
clone_size: NA
cdr3_nt: TGTGCCAGCAGACCTTCAGGGAGGATATACGAGCAGTACTTC
cdr3_aa: CASRPSGRIYEQYF

d_call: NA
v_call: TRBV10-3
j_call: TRBJ1-1
clone_size: NA
cdr3_nt: TGTGCCATCAGTGAGAGAGGGCAGGTTGAAGCTTTCTTT
cdr3_aa: CAISERGQVEAFF

d_call: TRBD2
v_call: TRBV4-1
j_call: TRBJ2-4
clone_size: NA
cdr3_nt: TGCGCCAGCGGGGAGGGTAGCGAAAACATTCAGTACTTC
cdr3_aa: CASGEGSENIQYF

d_call: NA
v_call: TRBV11-2
j_call: TRBJ2-7
clone_size: NA
cdr3_nt: TGTGCCAGCAGCTTAGGACGGGGCTCCTACGAGCAGTACTTC
cdr3_aa: CASSLGRGSYEQYF

d_call: NA
v_call: TRBV7-8
j_call: TRBJ2-1
clone_size: NA
cdr3_nt: TGTGCCAGCAGCTCACGGGGGGCCGTCGGCAATGAGCAGTTCTTC
cdr3_aa: CASSSRGAVGNEQFF

d_call: NA
v_call: TRBV7-9
j_call: TRBJ2-1
clone_size: NA
cdr3_nt: TGTGCCCAGGGACTGGGCGATAATGAGCAGTTCTTC
cdr3_aa: CAQGLGDNEQFF

d_call: TRBD1
v_call: TRBV5-1
j_call: TRBJ2-1
clone_size: NA
cdr3_nt: TGCGCCAGCAGCCCCTCGACAGGGGAAAACTACAATGAGCAGTTCTTC
cdr3_aa: CASSPSTGENYNEQFF

d_call: NA
v_call: TRBV5-1
j_call: TRBJ2-4
clone_size: NA
cdr3_nt: TGCGCCAGCAGCTCCCGAGGGGGAGGGGGGGCCAAAAACATTCAGTACTTC
cdr3_aa: CASSSRGGGGAKNIQYF

d_call: TRBD2
v_call: TRBV2
j_call: TRBJ2-1
clone_size: NA
cdr3_nt: TGTGCCAGCAGCGGGACTAGCTACAATGAGCAGTTCTTC
cdr3_aa: CASSGTSYNEQFF

d_call: NA
v_call: TRBV4-1
j_call: TRBJ1-5
clone_size: NA
cdr3_nt: TGCGCCAGCAGCAGCTTACCCAATCAGCCCCAGCATTTT
cdr3_aa: CASSSLPNQPQHF

d_call: TRBD1
v_call: TRBV27
j_call: TRBJ1-5
clone_size: NA
cdr3_nt: TGTGCCAGCAGTTTATGGGGTCGATTGGGACAGACCCATCAGCCCCAGCATTTT
cdr3_aa: CASSLWGRLGQTHQPQHF

d_call: TRBD1
v_call: TRBV2
j_call: TRBJ1-2
clone_size: NA
cdr3_nt: TGTGCCAGCACCCGACAGGGGGCTCGGTATGGCTACACCTTC
cdr3_aa: CASTRQGARYGYTF

d_call: NA
v_call: TRBV10-3
j_call: TRBJ2-1
clone_size: NA
cdr3_nt: TGTGCCATCAGTCCTGGACAGCTCCTCTACAATGAGCAGTTCTTC
cdr3_aa: CAISPGQLLYNEQFF

d_call: NA
v_call: TRBV2
j_call: TRBJ1-6
clone_size: once
cdr3_nt: TGTGCCAGCAGTGATCGGTCCAGGGGTTCACCCCTCCACTTT
cdr3_aa: CASSDRSRGSPLHF

d_call: NA
v_call: TRBV7-8
j_call: TRBJ2-7
clone_size: NA
cdr3_nt: TGTGCCAGCAGCCCCTCCAGGGTCTCCTACGAGCAGTACTTC
cdr3_aa: CASSPSRVSYEQYF

d_call: TRBD1
v_call: TRBV29-1
j_call: TRBJ2-7
clone_size: NA
cdr3_nt: TGCAGCGTTGAAGGGCAGGGGGCCTCCTACGAGCAGTACTTC
cdr3_aa: CSVEGQGASYEQYF

d_call: TRBD2
v_call: TRBV7-9
j_call: TRBJ2-7
clone_size: NA
cdr3_nt: TGTGCCAGCACCCCAGAGGGCGGGAGCTCCTACGAGCAGTACTTC
cdr3_aa: CASTPEGGSSYEQYF

d_call: NA
v_call: TRBV6-1
j_call: TRBJ2-7
clone_size: NA
cdr3_nt: TGTGCCAGCAGAGACGGGGAGCAGTACTTC
cdr3_aa: CASRDGEQYF

d_call: NA
v_call: TRBV6-4
j_call: TRBJ2-2
clone_size: once
cdr3_nt: TGTGCCAGCAGTGACGCCGGGGGCACCGGGGAGCTGTTTTTT
cdr3_aa: CASSDAGGTGELFF

d_call: NA
v_call: TRBV4-1
j_call: TRBJ1-2
clone_size: NA
cdr3_nt: TGCGCCAGCAGCCGAGGGGACACAAACTATGGCTACACCTTC
cdr3_aa: CASSRGDTNYGYTF

d_call: TRBD2
v_call: TRBV6-1
j_call: TRBJ2-3
clone_size: NA
cdr3_nt: TGTGCCAGCATTAGCGGGATAAGCACAGATACGCAGTATTTT
cdr3_aa: CASISGISTDTQYF

d_call: TRBD1
v_call: TRBV27
j_call: TRBJ2-1
clone_size: NA
cdr3_nt: TGTGCCAGCAGTGTGGGACAGACGTACAATGAGCAGTTCTTC
cdr3_aa: CASSVGQTYNEQFF

d_call: NA
v_call: TRBV11-2
j_call: TRBJ2-7
clone_size: NA
cdr3_nt: TGTGCCAGCACACAGGGCTACGAGCAGTACTTC
cdr3_aa: CASTQGYEQYF

d_call: NA
v_call: TRBV7-9
j_call: TRBJ1-6
clone_size: NA
cdr3_nt: TGTGCCAGCAGCTTGACAGGAACTGGAAATTCACCCCTCCACTTT
cdr3_aa: CASSLTGTGNSPLHF

d_call: NA
v_call: TRBV5-1
j_call: TRBJ2-1
clone_size: NA
cdr3_nt: TGCGCCAGCAGCCTAATTTACGATGAGCAGTTCTTC
cdr3_aa: CASSLIYDEQFF

d_call: NA
v_call: TRBV27
j_call: TRBJ1-5
clone_size: NA
cdr3_nt: TGTGCCAGCAGCTCAAGACCCGGGAGCAATCAGCCCCAGCATTTT
cdr3_aa: CASSSRPGSNQPQHF

d_call: TRBD2
v_call: TRBV4-1
j_call: TRBJ2-7
clone_size: NA
cdr3_nt: TGCGCCAGCAGCCCCCGACTAGCGGAGAGAATACACTACGAGCAGTACTTC
cdr3_aa: CASSPRLAERIHYEQYF

d_call: NA
v_call: TRBV27
j_call: TRBJ1-1
clone_size: NA
cdr3_nt: TGTGCCAGCAGTTCGTACAGGGCAACTGAAGCTTTCTTT
cdr3_aa: CASSSYRATEAFF

d_call: NA
v_call: TRBV5-6
j_call: TRBJ1-2
clone_size: NA
cdr3_nt: TGTGCCAGCAGCCCGCGAGTGTCTTATATCGTCGGCTACACCTTC
cdr3_aa: CASSPRVSYIVGYTF

d_call: TRBD2
v_call: TRBV4-1
j_call: TRBJ2-2
clone_size: NA
cdr3_nt: TGCGCCAGCAGCCGAATCCTAGCGGGGGCGAACACCGGGGAGCTGTTTTTT
cdr3_aa: CASSRILAGANTGELFF

d_call: TRBD1
v_call: TRBV7-8
j_call: TRBJ2-7
clone_size: NA
cdr3_nt: TGTGCCAGCAGCTCCTTACAGGGGGCGAACTTCCACGAGCAGTACTTC
cdr3_aa: CASSSLQGANFHEQYF

d_call: NA
v_call: TRBV2
j_call: TRBJ2-2
clone_size: NA
cdr3_nt: TGTGCCAGCAATCCGCAAGCCGCATCCGGGGAGCTGTTTTTT
cdr3_aa: CASNPQAASGELFF

d_call: NA
v_call: TRBV11-2
j_call: TRBJ2-1
clone_size: NA
cdr3_nt: TGTGCCAGCAGCTTAGCCAGCTCCTACAATGAGCAGTTCTTC
cdr3_aa: CASSLASSYNEQFF

d_call: NA
v_call: TRBV6-1
j_call: TRBJ1-2
clone_size: NA
cdr3_nt: TGTGCCAGCAGTGCGCAGGGACAATATGGCTACACCTTC
cdr3_aa: CASSAQGQYGYTF

d_call: TRBD1
v_call: TRBV28
j_call: TRBJ1-4
clone_size: NA
cdr3_nt: TGTGCCAGCAGTCGAGGGGGCCCTAATGAAAAACTGTTTTTT
cdr3_aa: CASSRGGPNEKLFF

d_call: NA
v_call: TRBV10-3
j_call: TRBJ1-4
clone_size: NA
cdr3_nt: TGTGCCATCAGTGACACTGGAGAAAAAACTAATGAAAAACTGTTTTTT
cdr3_aa: CAISDTGEKTNEKLFF

d_call: TRBD1
v_call: TRBV5-1
j_call: TRBJ2-3
clone_size: NA
cdr3_nt: TGCGCCAGCAGCTTGGTTGCAGGGGGTGCAGATACGCAGTATTTT
cdr3_aa: CASSLVAGGADTQYF

d_call: TRBD1
v_call: TRBV28
j_call: TRBJ2-4
clone_size: NA
cdr3_nt: TGTGCCAGCAGTGGGGACAGGGCTCCGACTGTAAACATTCAGTACTTC
cdr3_aa: CASSGDRAPTVNIQYF

d_call: NA
v_call: TRBV5-4
j_call: TRBJ2-7
clone_size: NA
cdr3_nt: TGTGCCAGCAGCGCGCCTGGGGGCCTGAGCTACGAGCAGTACTTC
cdr3_aa: CASSAPGGLSYEQYF

d_call: TRBD1
v_call: TRBV6-6
j_call: TRBJ1-1
clone_size: once
cdr3_nt: TGTGCCAGCAGGGGGGACAGCCGTTATGATGACACTGAAGCTTTCTTT
cdr3_aa: CASRGDSRYDDTEAFF

d_call: NA
v_call: TRBV10-3
j_call: TRBJ1-1
clone_size: NA
cdr3_nt: TGTGCCATCATCGGATTTGTTTTGAGGGACACTGAAGCTTTCTTT
cdr3_aa: CAIIGFVLRDTEAFF

d_call: NA
v_call: TRBV12-1
j_call: TRBJ2-7
clone_size: NA
cdr3_nt: TGTGCCCCCCAGGACTATTCCATCTACGAGCAGTACTTC
cdr3_aa: CAPQDYSIYEQYF